The rows below give T cell receptor beta chains drawn from one sample of a study of T cells after posttransplantation cyclophosphamide. Repertoires were generated with immunoSEQ multiplex PCR, while TCRdb's copy carries only in-frame clones and drops some. The top ten hold about 5% of the sample, which has about 15,000 clones, around 82% seen once. This sample comprised PBMCs, obtained roughly 57 weeks after allogeneic stem cell transplant with calcineurin inhibitor and methotrexate. The receptors stem from a male patient between 18 and 35 years old who received an allogeneic stem cell transplant from a related donor, was CMV-positive, and had no GVHD. These T cells may partly come from the graft donor. CDR3s include the opening cysteine and the closing phenylalanine or tryptophan. D genes are given only for firm matches. The size entry is marked missing in some rows and otherwise reads once, few, many or a size class.

v_gene: TRBV7-8
abundance: NA
d_gene: TRBD2
j_gene: TRBJ2-5
CDR3nt: TGTGCCAGCAGCTCGAGAGGGCTAGCGGCGGGGGAGACCCAGTACTTC
CDR3aa: CASSSRGLAAGETQYF

v_gene: TRBV18
abundance: NA
d_gene: NA
j_gene: TRBJ1-5
CDR3nt: TGTGCCAGCTCACAGAATACAGGGCTAGAGCCCCAGCATTTT
CDR3aa: CASSQNTGLEPQHF

v_gene: TRBV30
abundance: NA
d_gene: TRBD1
j_gene: TRBJ1-2
CDR3nt: TGTGCCTGGGACCCGGGACAGGGCTTAAATGGCTACACCTTC
CDR3aa: CAWDPGQGLNGYTF

v_gene: TRBV7-3
abundance: NA
d_gene: TRBD1
j_gene: TRBJ2-3
CDR3nt: TGTGCCAGCGCCAGGGGGCCGGGTGGAGATACGCAGTATTTT
CDR3aa: CASARGPGGDTQYF

v_gene: TRBV10-3
abundance: few
d_gene: NA
j_gene: TRBJ1-2
CDR3nt: TGTGCCATCAGTGAGCCCCGTAGTCCCTATGGCTACACCTTC
CDR3aa: CAISEPRSPYGYTF

v_gene: TRBV7-2
abundance: NA
d_gene: NA
j_gene: TRBJ2-7
CDR3nt: TGTGCCAGCAGCGACCAGCCCCAAGGGGTTACCTACGAGCAGTACTTC
CDR3aa: CASSDQPQGVTYEQYF

v_gene: TRBV7-6
abundance: NA
d_gene: TRBD2
j_gene: TRBJ2-3
CDR3nt: TGTGCCAGCAGCTTAGAAGTCGGGAGGGTCCCCCCAGATACGCAGTATTTT
CDR3aa: CASSLEVGRVPPDTQYF

v_gene: TRBV9
abundance: NA
d_gene: NA
j_gene: TRBJ2-7
CDR3nt: TGTGCCAGCAGCGCACGCCCGGACACGTCCGAGCAGTACTTC
CDR3aa: CASSARPDTSEQYF

v_gene: TRBV28
abundance: NA
d_gene: NA
j_gene: TRBJ2-7
CDR3nt: TGTGCCAGCAGTGTATATCGAGGAGAGCAGTACTTC
CDR3aa: CASSVYRGEQYF

v_gene: TRBV25-1
abundance: NA
d_gene: TRBD1
j_gene: TRBJ2-2
CDR3nt: TGTGCCAGCACGGACAGGACGAACACCGGGGAGCTGTTTTTT
CDR3aa: CASTDRTNTGELFF

v_gene: TRBV29-1
abundance: NA
d_gene: NA
j_gene: TRBJ1-1
CDR3nt: TGCAGCGTTAAGATGGCCCCGGGGACTGAAGCTTTCTTT
CDR3aa: CSVKMAPGTEAFF

v_gene: TRBV27
abundance: few
d_gene: NA
j_gene: TRBJ1-2
CDR3nt: TGTGCCAGCGCAATTTCGGGGGCTAACTATGGCTACACCTTC
CDR3aa: CASAISGANYGYTF

v_gene: TRBV6-4
abundance: NA
d_gene: TRBD1
j_gene: TRBJ2-1
CDR3nt: TGTGCCAGCAGTGACTCTCTGGGGGTAGTGGGACAGGGGTCGAACTACAATGAGCAGTTCTTC
CDR3aa: CASSDSLGVVGQGSNYNEQFF

v_gene: TRBV19
abundance: NA
d_gene: TRBD2
j_gene: TRBJ2-1
CDR3nt: TGTGCCAGTTCCTTGCCCGGGGGGACAACTAGCGGGATATACAGTGAGCAGTTCTTC
CDR3aa: CASSLPGGTTSGIYSEQFF

v_gene: TRBV18
abundance: NA
d_gene: NA
j_gene: TRBJ2-5
CDR3nt: TGTGCCAGCTCACCAAGACAGCAAGAGACCCAGTACTTC
CDR3aa: CASSPRQQETQYF

v_gene: TRBV5-1
abundance: NA
d_gene: NA
j_gene: TRBJ2-3
CDR3nt: TGCGCCAGCAGCAGACTAGTGGGAGATACGCAGTATTTT
CDR3aa: CASSRLVGDTQYF

v_gene: TRBV29-1
abundance: NA
d_gene: NA
j_gene: TRBJ1-1
CDR3nt: TGCAGCGTCTCGGGGGGCAAGAACACTGAAGCTTTCTTT
CDR3aa: CSVSGGKNTEAFF

v_gene: TRBV19
abundance: NA
d_gene: TRBD2
j_gene: TRBJ2-3
CDR3nt: TGTGCCAGTAGTATGCGAGCGGGACCCCGCACAGATACGCAGTATTTT
CDR3aa: CASSMRAGPRTDTQYF

v_gene: TRBV5-1
abundance: NA
d_gene: TRBD1
j_gene: TRBJ2-6
CDR3nt: TGCGCCAGCAGCGGACAGGGATCCGGGGCCAACGTCCTGACTTTC
CDR3aa: CASSGQGSGANVLTF

v_gene: TRBV5-1
abundance: NA
d_gene: TRBD1
j_gene: TRBJ2-1
CDR3nt: TGCGCCAGCAGCCCGGGACAGGGGTCCTACAATGAGCAGTTCTTC
CDR3aa: CASSPGQGSYNEQFF

v_gene: TRBV6-5
abundance: NA
d_gene: TRBD2
j_gene: TRBJ2-2
CDR3nt: TGTGCCAGCAGTTACTCGGCGGGAGGGGCCGGGGAGCTGTTTTTT
CDR3aa: CASSYSAGGAGELFF

v_gene: TRBV5-4
abundance: NA
d_gene: NA
j_gene: TRBJ1-5
CDR3nt: TGTGCCAGCAGCTTAAACAGGGATCAGCCCCAGCATTTT
CDR3aa: CASSLNRDQPQHF

v_gene: TRBV10-3
abundance: NA
d_gene: NA
j_gene: TRBJ1-2
CDR3nt: TGTGCCATCAGGTCGGAAGGACTCGGGGGCTACACCTTC
CDR3aa: CAIRSEGLGGYTF

v_gene: TRBV28
abundance: NA
d_gene: TRBD2
j_gene: TRBJ2-5
CDR3nt: TGTGCCAGCAGGGATCGGGAGGCGTACTTC
CDR3aa: CASRDREAYF

v_gene: TRBV19
abundance: NA
d_gene: TRBD2
j_gene: TRBJ2-1
CDR3nt: TGTGCCAGTAGTAAACGGGAGGGCCTCAATGAGCAGTTCTTC
CDR3aa: CASSKREGLNEQFF

v_gene: TRBV27
abundance: NA
d_gene: NA
j_gene: TRBJ2-4
CDR3nt: TGTGCCAGCAGTTTAGCGGCGGAAAACATTCAGTACTTC
CDR3aa: CASSLAAENIQYF